This TCR beta chain stems from a study of T cells after yellow fever vaccination. This clonotype was counted ten times or more. Its antigen is unidentified. Germline is not matched at one junction end, which may reflect a read error. Study outcomes and limitations: Among primary-vaccination clones, most reappeared after the booster, at 96% for CD4 and under 90% for CD8.

Synthesis of TCR cDNA relied on 5'RACE template switching, which attached a universal primer site and UMIs. TCRdb used MiXCR to reprocess the 5' RACE reads, holding one entry per CDR3 protein. The table records approximately 300,000 distinct CDR3 sequences, 6.8% of them present only once. The germline CDR1 and CDR2 sequences are SGHTA and FQGTGA. The CDR3 runs to 14 residues. This TCR was recovered from a man aged 18-30 years who received the YFV17D yellow fever vaccine. This rearrangement joins TRBV7-3 to TRBJ2-5, with 9 bases lining up with TRBD1. The sample in question was PBMCs, obtained about 41 days after the first yellow fever vaccination. CDR3 DNA: TGTGCCAGCAGCCTAACAGGGGGCGGGGAGACCCAGTACTTC. This sequence encodes CASSLTGGGETQYF.